The 15 T cell receptor beta chains presented below share a single source sample, sequenced in a study of cytomegalovirus exposure and HLA in healthy donors. Assay used: immunoSEQ multiplex PCR; TCRdb lists only in-frame clones, some missing. The sample includes tens of thousands of clones, around 94% of them seen just once. The sample taken for sequencing was PBMCs. The receptors originated from a woman between 18 and 29 years old in good health and CMV-seronegative.

This chain connects TRBV5-1 to TRBJ1-3; 7 nucleotides align to TRBD1. Germline V gene lookup returns CDR1 SGHRS and CDR2 YFSETQ. With V trimmed by 4 bases and J by 4 bases, 8 bases remained unmatched. The CDR3 sequence is 15 residues long. The CDR3, as DNA: TGCGCCAGCAGCCCCGGAGGGGGCGACGGAAACACCATATATTTT. Its protein is CASSPGGGDGNTIYF.

The chain carries TRBV4-1 and TRBJ2-3; 7 bases are a match to TRBD1. Germline-derived CDR1 and CDR2 are MGHRA and YSYEKL. V shed 0 bases, J shed 3 bases, and the junction held 3 bases outside the gene matches. The CDR3 spans 15 residues. CDR3 bases: TGCGCCAGCAGCCAAGAAGGGGGCCCAACAGATACGCAGTATTTT. This gives the protein CASSQEGGPTDTQYF.

The chain couples TRBV10-3 to TRBJ2-1, with 7 bases identical to TRBD2. Unmatched junction bases numbered 9, after V lost 6 bases and J lost 7 bases. The germline V gene has CDR1 ENHRY and CDR2 SYGVKD. The CDR3 consists of 14 residues. The CDR3 protein is CAISVGLVGNEQFF. CDR3 DNA: TGTGCCATCAGCGTTGGACTAGTGGGGAATGAGCAGTTCTTC.

The chain joins TRBV9 to TRBJ1-5, with unresolved D. This CDR3 spans 15 amino acids. The V end was cut by 1 base, the J end by 6 bases, with 14 bases between. CDR1 and CDR2 (germline): SGDLS, YYNGEE. The CDR3 DNA reads as TGTGCCAGCAGCGTATTAGAAATTGGTTTTCAGCCCCAGCATTTT. Protein sequence: CASSVLEIGFQPQHF.

DNA of the CDR3: TGCGCCAGCAGCAAAACTCCGACTAGCGGGGATCCCTACGAGCAGTACTTC. Translated: CASSKTPTSGDPYEQYF. The gene calls are TRBV5-1 and TRBJ2-7; 11 positions match TRBD2. The CDR3 runs to 17 residues. J lost 2 bases, V lost 4 bases, and 11 bases had no gene match. Germline loops: CDR1 SGHRS, CDR2 YFSETQ.

This clone was recorded once. The genes are TRBV2 and TRBJ1-2; no clear D. Germline lookup yields CDR1 SNHLY and CDR2 FYNNEI. This CDR3 spans 14 amino acids. Between the trimmed V and J ends, which lost 6 bases and 5 bases, there was a span of 16 bases. The CDR3 spells CASRSNRIQYGYTF. In DNA form, the CDR3 reads TGTGCCAGCAGGTCCAACCGTATTCAGTATGGCTACACCTTC.

The gene calls are TRBV6-5 and TRBJ1-2; D perhaps matches TRBD1 (5 bases). There are 12 residues in the CDR3. V was cut by 5 bases and J by 1 base, with 5 bases left in between. From germline, CDR1 is MNHEY and CDR2 SVGAGI. The CDR3 reads CASSQGNYGYTF. The CDR3 nucleotides are TGTGCCAGCAGTCAGGGTAACTATGGCTACACCTTC.

The V gene is TRBV28, the J gene TRBJ1-5; D is perhaps TRBD1 (6 bases). Trimming removed 3 bases from V and 0 bases from J, with 18 bases in between. The CDR3 spans 18 residues. The germline V gene has CDR1 MDHEN and CDR2 SYDVKM. CDR3: CASSFLLFYRVSNQPQHF. The CDR3 DNA sequence: TGTGCCAGCAGTTTTCTCCTTTTTTACAGGGTTAGCAATCAGCCCCAGCATTTT.

The V gene is TRBV27, the J gene TRBJ2-7, with 10 bases that match TRBD1. Germline CDR1 MNHEY, CDR2 SMNVEV (reference sequence). This CDR3 contains 13 residues. V was pared by 6 bases and J by 5 bases, with 4 bases of the junction left unmatched. The chain's CDR3 is CASRGQGLNEQYF. The CDR3 nucleotides are TGTGCCAGCAGGGGACAGGGGTTAAACGAGCAGTACTTC.

V usage is TRBV7-3 and J usage is TRBJ2-2, with D possibly TRBD1 on 6 matching bases. The CDR3 is made up of 17 amino acids. Trimming took off 2 bases at V and 0 bases at J, with 13 bases between the two ends. From germline, CDR1 is SGHTA and CDR2 FQGTGA. CDR3 loop: CASSLFSGGPNTGELFF. The CDR3, as DNA: TGTGCCAGCAGCTTATTTAGTGGGGGCCCGAACACCGGGGAGCTGTTTTTT.

Concerning this clone itself: Germline and junction disagree at one end, which may indicate a read error. The gene calls are TRBV7-7 and TRBJ2-2; D not certain. Germline V gene lookup returns CDR1 SSHAT and CDR2 FNYEAQ (reference sequence). The CDR3 spans 13 residues. The CDR3 region has the DNA TGTGCTAGCAGCTTAACCGGCACCGGGGAGCTGTTTTTT. This gives the protein CASSLTGTGELFF.

Written as DNA, the CDR3 is TGTGCCAGCAGCCTCCGGGGGAGGGGCTCTGGAAACACCATATATTTT. It codes for CASSLRGRGSGNTIYF. V gene TRBV7-2 combines with J gene TRBJ1-3; D may be TRBD1 (5 bases). Germline assignment: CDR1 SGHTA and CDR2 FQGNSA. The V end was cut by 5 bases, the J end by 0 bases, with 14 bases between. There are 16 residues in the CDR3.

The chain employs TRBV5-1 and TRBJ1-1, with D perhaps matching TRBD1 (6 bases). There are 14 residues in the CDR3. V lost 0 bases to trimming and J lost 4 bases, with 10 bases between them. Germline V gene data show CDR1 as SGHRS and CDR2 as YFSETQ. The CDR3 loop is CASSLEGVTTEAFF. For the CDR3, the DNA is TGCGCCAGCAGCTTGGAGGGGGTCACCACTGAAGCTTTCTTT. The full variable domain, rest sourced from reference TRBV5-1 and TRBJ1-1, is KAGVTQTPRYLIKTRGQQVTLSCSPISGHRSVSWYQQTPGQGLQFLFEYFSETQRNKGNFPGRFSGRQFSNSRSEMNVSTLELGDSALYLCASSLEGVTTEAFFGQGTRLTVV.

The rearrangement joins TRBV28 to TRBJ2-5, with 8 nucleotides matching TRBD2. The CDR3 loop spans 17 amino acids. J lost 2 bases, V lost 6 bases, and 14 bases had no gene match. Germline assignment: CDR1 MDHEN and CDR2 SYDVKM. CDR3 loop: CASRKPFGTSRQETQYF. For the CDR3, the DNA is TGTGCCAGCAGGAAACCCTTCGGGACTAGTCGTCAAGAGACCCAGTACTTC.

V and J are TRBV19 and TRBJ1-6; the D gene is possibly TRBD1 (6 bases). Per the germline V gene, CDR1 is LNHDA and CDR2 is SQIVND (reference sequence). V dropped 3 bases and J dropped 8 bases, with 14 bases sitting between them. The CDR3 spans 15 residues. The CDR3 DNA reads as TGTGCCAGTAGTATTAAGGGGGTGATGGATTCACCCCTCCACTTT. This translates into CASSIKGVMDSPLHF.